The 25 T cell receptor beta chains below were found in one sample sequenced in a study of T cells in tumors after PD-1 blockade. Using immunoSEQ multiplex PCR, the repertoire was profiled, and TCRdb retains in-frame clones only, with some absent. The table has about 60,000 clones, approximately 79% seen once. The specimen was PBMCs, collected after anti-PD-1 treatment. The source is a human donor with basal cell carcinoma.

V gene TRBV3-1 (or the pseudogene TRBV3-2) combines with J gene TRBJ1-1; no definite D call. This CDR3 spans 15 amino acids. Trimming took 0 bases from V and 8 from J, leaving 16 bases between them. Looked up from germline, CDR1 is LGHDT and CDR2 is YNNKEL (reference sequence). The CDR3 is CASSQDGGSGREAFF. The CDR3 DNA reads TGTGCCAGCAGCCAAGATGGCGGATCAGGCCGGGAAGCTTTCTTT.

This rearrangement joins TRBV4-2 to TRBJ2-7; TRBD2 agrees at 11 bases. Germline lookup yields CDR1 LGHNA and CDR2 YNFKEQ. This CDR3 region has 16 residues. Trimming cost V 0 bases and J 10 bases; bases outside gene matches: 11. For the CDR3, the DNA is TGTGCCAGCAGCCAAGATTCGCCGGCTAGCGGGGGGCCTCAGTACTTC. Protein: CASSQDSPASGGPQYF.

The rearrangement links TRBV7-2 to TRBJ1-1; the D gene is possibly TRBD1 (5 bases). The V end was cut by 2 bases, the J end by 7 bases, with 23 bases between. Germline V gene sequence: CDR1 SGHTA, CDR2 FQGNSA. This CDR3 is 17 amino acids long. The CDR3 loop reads CASSLSPTAARVGEAFF. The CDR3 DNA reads TGTGCCAGCAGCTTATCTCCCACCGCCGCCAGGGTTGGTGAAGCTTTCTTT.

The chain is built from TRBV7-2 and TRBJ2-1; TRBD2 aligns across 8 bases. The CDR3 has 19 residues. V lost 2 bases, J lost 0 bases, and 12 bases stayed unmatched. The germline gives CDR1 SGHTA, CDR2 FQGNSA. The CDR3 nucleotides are TGTGCCAGCAGCTTACGGCCGGCTAGCGGGCAAAGCTCCTACAATGAGCAGTTCTTC. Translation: CASSLRPASGQSSYNEQFF.

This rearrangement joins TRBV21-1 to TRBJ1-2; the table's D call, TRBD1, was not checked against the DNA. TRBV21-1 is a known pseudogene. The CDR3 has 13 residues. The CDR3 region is CASGDRGHYGYTF. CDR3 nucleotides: TGTGCCAGCGGGGACAGGGGGCACTATGGCTACACCTTC.

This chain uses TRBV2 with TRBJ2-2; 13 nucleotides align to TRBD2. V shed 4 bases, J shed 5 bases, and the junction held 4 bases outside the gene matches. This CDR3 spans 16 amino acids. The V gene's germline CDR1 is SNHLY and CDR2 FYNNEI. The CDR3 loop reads CASSGLAGGQTGELFF. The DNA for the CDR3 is TGTGCCAGCAGTGGACTAGCGGGGGGCCAAACCGGGGAGCTGTTTTTT. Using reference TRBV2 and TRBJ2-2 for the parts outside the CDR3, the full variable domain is EPEVTQTPSHQVTQMGQEVILRCVPISNHLYFYWYRQILGQKVEFLVSFYNNEISEKSEIFDDQFSVERPDGSNFTLKIRSTKLEDSAMYFCASSGLAGGQTGELFFGEGSRLTVL.

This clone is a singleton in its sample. In DNA form, the CDR3 reads TGTGCCAGCAGCTGGGCCCCTACCAGCACAGATACGCAGTATTTT. This translates into CASSWAPTSTDTQYF. V and J are TRBV7-2 and TRBJ2-3; D is unresolved. The V and J ends lost 4 bases and 0 bases respectively, with 11 bases between them. Germline V gives CDR1 SGHTA, CDR2 FQGNSA. This CDR3 contains 15 residues.

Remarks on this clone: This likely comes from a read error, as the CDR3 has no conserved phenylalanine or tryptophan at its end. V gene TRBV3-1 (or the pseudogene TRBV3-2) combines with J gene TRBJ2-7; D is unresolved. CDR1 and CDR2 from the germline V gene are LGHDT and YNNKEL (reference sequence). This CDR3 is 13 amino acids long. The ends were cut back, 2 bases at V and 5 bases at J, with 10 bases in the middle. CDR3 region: CASSQTVRNEQYS. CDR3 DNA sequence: TGTGCCAGCAGCCAAACAGTTCGGAACGAGCAGTACTCC.

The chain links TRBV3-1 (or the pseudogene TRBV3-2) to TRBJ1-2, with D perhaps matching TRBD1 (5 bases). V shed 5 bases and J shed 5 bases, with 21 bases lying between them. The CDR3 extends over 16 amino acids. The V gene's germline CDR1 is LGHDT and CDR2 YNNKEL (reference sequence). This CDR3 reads CASSSPSRQGEYGYTF. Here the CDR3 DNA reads TGTGCCAGCAGCTCCCCCTCCAGGCAGGGAGAATATGGCTACACCTTC.

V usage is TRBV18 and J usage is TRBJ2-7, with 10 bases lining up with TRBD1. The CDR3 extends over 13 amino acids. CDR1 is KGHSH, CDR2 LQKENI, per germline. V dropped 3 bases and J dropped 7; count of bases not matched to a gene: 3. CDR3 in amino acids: CASSPGQGREQYF. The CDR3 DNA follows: TGTGCCAGCTCACCGGGACAGGGGAGGGAGCAGTACTTC.

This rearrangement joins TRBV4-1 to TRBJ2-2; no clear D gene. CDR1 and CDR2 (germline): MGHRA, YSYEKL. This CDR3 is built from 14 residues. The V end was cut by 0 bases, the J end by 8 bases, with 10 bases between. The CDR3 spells CASSQEGYPGELFF. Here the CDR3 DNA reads TGCGCCAGCAGCCAAGAGGGCTACCCGGGGGAGCTGTTTTTT.

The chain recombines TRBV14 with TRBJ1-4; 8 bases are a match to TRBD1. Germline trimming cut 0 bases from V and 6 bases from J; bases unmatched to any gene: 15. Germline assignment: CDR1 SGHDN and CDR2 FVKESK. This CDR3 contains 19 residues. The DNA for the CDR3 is TGTGCCAGCAGCCAAGATACACCCCTCGGACAGGGAGGAGATGAAAAACTGTTTTTT. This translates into CASSQDTPLGQGGDEKLFF.

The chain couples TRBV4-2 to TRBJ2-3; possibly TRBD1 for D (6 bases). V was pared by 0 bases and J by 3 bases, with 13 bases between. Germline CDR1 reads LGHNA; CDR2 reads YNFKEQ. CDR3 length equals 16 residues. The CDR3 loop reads CASSQEGAWGTDTQYF. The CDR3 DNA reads TGTGCCAGCAGCCAAGAGGGGGCCTGGGGGACAGATACGCAGTATTTT.

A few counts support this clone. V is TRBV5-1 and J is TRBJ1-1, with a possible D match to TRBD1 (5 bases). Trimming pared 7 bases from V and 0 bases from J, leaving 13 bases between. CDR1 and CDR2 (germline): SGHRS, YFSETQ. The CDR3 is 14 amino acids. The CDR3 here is CASGGEGVNTEAFF. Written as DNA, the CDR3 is TGCGCCAGCGGAGGGGAAGGGGTGAACACTGAAGCTTTCTTT.

The CDR3 reads CASGRDRGLHEQFF. The DNA of the CDR3 is TGTGCTAGTGGTCGGGACAGGGGGCTCCATGAGCAGTTCTTC. J is TRBJ2-1 and V is TRBV12-5; 12 nucleotides agree with TRBD1. Germline values: CDR1 LGHNT, CDR2 FRNRAP. V shed 5 bases and J 8 bases; nucleotides not matched to a gene: 4. The CDR3 has 14 residues.

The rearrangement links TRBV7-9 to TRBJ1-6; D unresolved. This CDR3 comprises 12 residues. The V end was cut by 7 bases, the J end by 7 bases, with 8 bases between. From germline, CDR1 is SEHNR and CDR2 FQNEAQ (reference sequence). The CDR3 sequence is CASTVGNSPLHF. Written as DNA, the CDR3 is TGTGCCAGCACCGTCGGGAATTCACCCCTCCACTTT.

The CDR3 bases are TGTGCCAGCAGCTTGGTCCTAGCGGGGGGGCTCGAGCAGTACTTC. It specifies CASSLVLAGGLEQYF. The chain joins TRBV5-6 to TRBJ2-7; 12 nucleotides align to TRBD2. The trim removed 0 bases at V and 6 bases at J, leaving 4 bases unmatched. This CDR3 comprises 15 residues. CDR1 SGHDT and CDR2 YYEEEE come from the germline V gene. The complete variable domain, with remaining parts taken from reference TRBV5-6 and TRBJ2-7, reads DAGVTQSPTHLIKTRGQQVTLRCSPKSGHDTVSWYQQALGQGPQFIFQYYEEEERQRGNFPDRFSGHQFPNYSSELNVNALLLGDSALYLCASSLVLAGGLEQYFGPGTRLTVT.

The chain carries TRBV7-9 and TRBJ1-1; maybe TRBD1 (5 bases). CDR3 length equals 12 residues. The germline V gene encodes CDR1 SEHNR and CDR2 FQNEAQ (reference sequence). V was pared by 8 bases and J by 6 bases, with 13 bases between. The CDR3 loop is CASDSLTPEAFF. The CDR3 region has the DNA TGTGCCAGCGACAGTCTAACGCCTGAAGCTTTCTTT.

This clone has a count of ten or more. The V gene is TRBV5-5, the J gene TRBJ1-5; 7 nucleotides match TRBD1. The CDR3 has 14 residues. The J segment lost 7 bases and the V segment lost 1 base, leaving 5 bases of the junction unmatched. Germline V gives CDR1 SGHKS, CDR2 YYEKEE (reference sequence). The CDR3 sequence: CASSLTGVEQPQHF. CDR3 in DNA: TGTGCCAGCAGCTTGACAGGGGTGGAGCAGCCCCAGCATTTT.

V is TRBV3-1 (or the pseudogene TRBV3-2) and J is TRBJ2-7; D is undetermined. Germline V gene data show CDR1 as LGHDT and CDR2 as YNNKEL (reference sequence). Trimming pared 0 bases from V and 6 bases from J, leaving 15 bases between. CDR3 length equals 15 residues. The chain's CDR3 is CASSQDTSAPFEQYF. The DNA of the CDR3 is TGTGCCAGCAGCCAAGATACCAGTGCTCCCTTCGAGCAGTACTTC.

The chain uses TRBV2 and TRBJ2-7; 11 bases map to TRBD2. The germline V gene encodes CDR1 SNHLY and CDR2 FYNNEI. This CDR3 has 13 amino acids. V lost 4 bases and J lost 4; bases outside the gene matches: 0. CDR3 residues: CASSGTSGYEQYF. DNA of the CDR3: TGTGCCAGCAGTGGGACTAGCGGGTACGAGCAGTACTTC. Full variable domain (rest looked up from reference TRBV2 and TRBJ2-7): EPEVTQTPSHQVTQMGQEVILRCVPISNHLYFYWYRQILGQKVEFLVSFYNNEISEKSEIFDDQFSVERPDGSNFTLKIRSTKLEDSAMYFCASSGTSGYEQYFGPGTRLTVT.

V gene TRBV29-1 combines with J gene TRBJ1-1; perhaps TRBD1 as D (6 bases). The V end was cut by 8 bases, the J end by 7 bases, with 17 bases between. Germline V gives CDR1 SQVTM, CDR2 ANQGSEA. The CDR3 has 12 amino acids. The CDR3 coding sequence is TGCAGCTCAACACGGGGGCAGGGTGAAGCTTTCTTT. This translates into CSSTRGQGEAFF.

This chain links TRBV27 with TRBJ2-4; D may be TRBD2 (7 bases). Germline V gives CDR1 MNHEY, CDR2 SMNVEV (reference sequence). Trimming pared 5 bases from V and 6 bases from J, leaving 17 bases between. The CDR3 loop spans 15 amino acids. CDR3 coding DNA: TGTGCCAGCAGTACCCCGGCGGGGGCACGAAACATTCAGTACTTC. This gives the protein CASSTPAGARNIQYF.

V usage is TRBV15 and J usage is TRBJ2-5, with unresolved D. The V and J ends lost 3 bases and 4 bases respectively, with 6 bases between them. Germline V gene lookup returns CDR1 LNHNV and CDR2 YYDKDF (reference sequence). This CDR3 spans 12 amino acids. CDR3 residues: CATSSRGETQYF. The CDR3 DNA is TGTGCCACCAGCAGCCGAGGAGAGACCCAGTACTTC.

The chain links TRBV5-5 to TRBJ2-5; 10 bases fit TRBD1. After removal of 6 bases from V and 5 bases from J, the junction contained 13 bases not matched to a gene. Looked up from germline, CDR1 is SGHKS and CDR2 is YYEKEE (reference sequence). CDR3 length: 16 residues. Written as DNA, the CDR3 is TGTGCCAGCATTCATATGACAGGGGGCTTCCGGGAGACCCAGTACTTC. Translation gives CASIHMTGGFRETQYF. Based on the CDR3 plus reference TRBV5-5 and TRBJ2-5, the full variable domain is DAGVTQSPTHLIKTRGQQVTLRCSPISGHKSVSWYQQVLGQGPQFIFQYYEKEERGRGNFPDRFSARQFPNYSSELNVNALLLGDSALYLCASIHMTGGFRETQYFGPGTRLLVL.